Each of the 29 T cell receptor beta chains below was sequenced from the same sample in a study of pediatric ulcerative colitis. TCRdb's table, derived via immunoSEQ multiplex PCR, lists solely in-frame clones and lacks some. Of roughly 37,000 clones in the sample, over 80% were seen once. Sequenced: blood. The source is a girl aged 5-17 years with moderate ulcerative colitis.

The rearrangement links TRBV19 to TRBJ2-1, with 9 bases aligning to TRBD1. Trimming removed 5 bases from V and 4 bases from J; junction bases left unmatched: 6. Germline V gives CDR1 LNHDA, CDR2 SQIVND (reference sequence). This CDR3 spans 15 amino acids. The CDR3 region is CASSRNRGRYNEQFF. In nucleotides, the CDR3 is TGTGCCAGTAGTCGCAACAGGGGGCGGTACAATGAGCAGTTCTTC.

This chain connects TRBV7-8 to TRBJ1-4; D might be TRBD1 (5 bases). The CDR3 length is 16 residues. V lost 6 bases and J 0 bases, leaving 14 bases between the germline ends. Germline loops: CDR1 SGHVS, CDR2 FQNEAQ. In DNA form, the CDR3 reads TGTGCCAGCAGACAGTTCGACAGATCAACTAATGAAAAACTGTTTTTT. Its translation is CASRQFDRSTNEKLFF. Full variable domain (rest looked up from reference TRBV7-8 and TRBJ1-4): GAGVSQSPRYKVAKRGQDVALRCDPISGHVSLFWYQQALGQGPEFLTYFQNEAQLDKSGLPSDRFFAERPEGSVSTLKIQRTQQEDSAVYLCASRQFDRSTNEKLFFGSGTQLSVL.

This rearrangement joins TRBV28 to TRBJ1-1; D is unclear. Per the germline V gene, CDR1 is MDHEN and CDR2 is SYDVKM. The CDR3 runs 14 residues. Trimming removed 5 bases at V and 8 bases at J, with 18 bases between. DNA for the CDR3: TGTGCCAGCAGTAAAGAATCCGGGGATATCGAAGCTTTCTTT. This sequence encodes CASSKESGDIEAFF. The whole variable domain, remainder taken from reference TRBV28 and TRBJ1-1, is DVKVTQSSRYLVKRTGEKVFLECVQDMDHENMFWYRQDPGLGLRLIYFSYDVKMKEKGDIPEGYSVSREKKERFSLILESASTNQTSMYLCASSKESGDIEAFFGQGTRLTVV.

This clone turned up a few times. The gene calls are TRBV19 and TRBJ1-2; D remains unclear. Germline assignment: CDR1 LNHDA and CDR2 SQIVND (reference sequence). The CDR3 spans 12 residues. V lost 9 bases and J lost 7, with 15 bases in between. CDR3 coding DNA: TGTGCCAGCACTACAGAGGCCGGTGGCTACACCTTC. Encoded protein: CASTTEAGGYTF. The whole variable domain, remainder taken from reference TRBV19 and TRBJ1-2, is DGGITQSPKYLFRKEGQNVTLSCEQNLNHDAMYWYRQDPGQGLRLIYYSQIVNDFQKGDIAEGYSVSREKKESFPLTVTSAQKNPTAFYLCASTTEAGGYTFGSGTRLTVV.

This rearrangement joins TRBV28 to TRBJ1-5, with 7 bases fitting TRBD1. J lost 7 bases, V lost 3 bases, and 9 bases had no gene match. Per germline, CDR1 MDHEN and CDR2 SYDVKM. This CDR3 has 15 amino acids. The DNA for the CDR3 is TGTGCCAGCAGTTTCGACCCGACAGGGCGACAGCCCCAGCATTTT. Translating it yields CASSFDPTGRQPQHF.

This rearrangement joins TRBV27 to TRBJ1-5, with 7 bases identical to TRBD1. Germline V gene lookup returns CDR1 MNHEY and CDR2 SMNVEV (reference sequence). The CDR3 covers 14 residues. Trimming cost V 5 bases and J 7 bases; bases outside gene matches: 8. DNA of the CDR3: TGTGCCAGCAGTCTAACAGGGGTATGGCAGCCCCAGCATTTT. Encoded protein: CASSLTGVWQPQHF.

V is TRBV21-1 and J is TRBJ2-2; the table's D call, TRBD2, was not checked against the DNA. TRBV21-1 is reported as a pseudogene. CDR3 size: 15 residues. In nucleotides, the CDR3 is TGTGCCAGCAGCAAGAGGTCAAGAGACACCGGGGAGCTGTTTTTT. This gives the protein CASSKRSRDTGELFF.

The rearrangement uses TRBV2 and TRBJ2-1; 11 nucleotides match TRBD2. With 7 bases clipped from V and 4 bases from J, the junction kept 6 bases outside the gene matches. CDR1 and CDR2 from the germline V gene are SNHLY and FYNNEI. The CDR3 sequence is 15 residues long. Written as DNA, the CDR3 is TGTGCCAGCAATATAGCGGGGGGGCCGTACAATGAGCAGTTCTTC. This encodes CASNIAGGPYNEQFF.

The CDR3 bases are TGTGCCAGCAGCTTAGGTCTGGCAGGGGGTACCGGGGAGCTGTTTTTT. It encodes CASSLGLAGGTGELFF. This chain links TRBV7-9 with TRBJ2-2; TRBD1 aligns across 7 bases. CDR1 and CDR2 from the germline V gene are SEHNR and FQNEAQ (reference sequence). The length of the CDR3 is 16 residues. V lost 1 base and J lost 5; bases outside the gene matches: 7.

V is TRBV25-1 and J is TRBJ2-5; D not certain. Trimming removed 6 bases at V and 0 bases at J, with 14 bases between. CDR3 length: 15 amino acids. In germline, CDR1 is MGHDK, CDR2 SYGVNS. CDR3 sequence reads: CASSLLGRDQETQYF. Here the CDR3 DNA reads TGTGCCAGCAGCCTCCTTGGACGCGACCAAGAGACCCAGTACTTC.

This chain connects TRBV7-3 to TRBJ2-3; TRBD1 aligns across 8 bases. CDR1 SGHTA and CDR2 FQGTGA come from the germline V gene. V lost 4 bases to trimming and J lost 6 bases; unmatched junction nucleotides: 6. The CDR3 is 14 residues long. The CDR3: CASSSGQGYDTQYF. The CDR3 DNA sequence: TGTGCCAGCAGCTCCGGACAGGGTTATGATACGCAGTATTTT.

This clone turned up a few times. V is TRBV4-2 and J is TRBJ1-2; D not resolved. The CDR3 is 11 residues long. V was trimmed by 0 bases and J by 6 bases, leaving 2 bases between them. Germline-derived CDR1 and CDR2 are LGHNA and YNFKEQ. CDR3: CASSQEDGYTF. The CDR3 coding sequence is TGTGCCAGCAGCCAAGAAGATGGCTACACCTTC.

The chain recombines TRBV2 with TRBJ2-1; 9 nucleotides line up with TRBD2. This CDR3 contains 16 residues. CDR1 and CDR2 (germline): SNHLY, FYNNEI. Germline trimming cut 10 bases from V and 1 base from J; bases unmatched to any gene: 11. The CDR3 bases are TGTGCCACCTGGGAAATAGCGGGAGCATCCTACAATGAGCAGTTCTTC. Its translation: CATWEIAGASYNEQFF.

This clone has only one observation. Here the CDR3 DNA reads TGTGCCAGCAGTTACCCAGGGGGTCCCTCCTACGAGCAGTACTTC. Translating gives CASSYPGGPSYEQYF. V usage is TRBV6-6 and J usage is TRBJ2-7; TRBD1 agrees at 7 bases. With 2 bases clipped from V and 0 bases from J, the junction kept 4 bases outside the gene matches. The CDR3 runs to 15 residues. Germline V gene data show CDR1 as MNHNY and CDR2 as SVGAGI (reference sequence).

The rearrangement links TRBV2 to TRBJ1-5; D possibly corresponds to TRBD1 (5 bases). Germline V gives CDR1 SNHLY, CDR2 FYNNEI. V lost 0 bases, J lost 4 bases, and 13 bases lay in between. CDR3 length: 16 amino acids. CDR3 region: CASSEAVGGENQPQHF. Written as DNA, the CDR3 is TGTGCCAGCAGTGAAGCGGTGGGGGGTGAAAATCAGCCCCAGCATTTT.

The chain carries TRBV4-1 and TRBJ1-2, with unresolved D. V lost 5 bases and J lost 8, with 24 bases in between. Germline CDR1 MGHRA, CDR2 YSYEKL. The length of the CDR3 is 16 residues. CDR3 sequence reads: CASSNKISVGGNGYTF. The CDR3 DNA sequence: TGCGCCAGCAGCAATAAGATTTCGGTTGGAGGGAACGGCTACACCTTC.

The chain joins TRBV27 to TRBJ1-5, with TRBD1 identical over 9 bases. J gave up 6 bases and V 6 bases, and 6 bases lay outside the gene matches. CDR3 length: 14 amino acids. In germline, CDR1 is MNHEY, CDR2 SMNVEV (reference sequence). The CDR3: CASRLQGASQPQHF. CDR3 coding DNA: TGTGCCAGCAGGCTACAGGGGGCCAGTCAGCCCCAGCATTTT.

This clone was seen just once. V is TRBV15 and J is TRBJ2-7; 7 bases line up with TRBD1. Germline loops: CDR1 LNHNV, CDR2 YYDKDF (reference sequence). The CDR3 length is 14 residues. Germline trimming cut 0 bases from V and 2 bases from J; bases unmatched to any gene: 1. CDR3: CATSRDTGAYEQYF. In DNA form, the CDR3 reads TGTGCCACCAGCAGAGACACAGGGGCCTACGAGCAGTACTTC. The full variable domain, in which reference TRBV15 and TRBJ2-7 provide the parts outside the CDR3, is DAMVIQNPRYQVTQFGKPVTLSCSQTLNHNVMYWYQQKSSQAPKLLFHYYDKDFNNEADTPDNFQSRRPNTSFCFLDIRSPGLGDTAMYLCATSRDTGAYEQYFGPGTRLTVT.

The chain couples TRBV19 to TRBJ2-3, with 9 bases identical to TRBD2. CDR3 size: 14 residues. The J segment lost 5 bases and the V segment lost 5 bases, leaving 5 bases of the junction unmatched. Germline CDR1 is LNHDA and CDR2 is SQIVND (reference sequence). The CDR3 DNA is TGTGCCAGTAGTGCCGGGACTAGCCTAGATACGCAGTATTTT. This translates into CASSAGTSLDTQYF.

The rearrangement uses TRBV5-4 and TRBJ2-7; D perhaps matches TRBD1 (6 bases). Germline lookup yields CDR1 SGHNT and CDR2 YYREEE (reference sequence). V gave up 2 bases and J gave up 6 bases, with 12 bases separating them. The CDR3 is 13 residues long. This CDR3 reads CASSFTGMGEQYF. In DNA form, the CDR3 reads TGTGCCAGCAGCTTTACAGGGATGGGCGAGCAGTACTTC.

This CDR3 reads CASSEVSTLHSYEQYF. The CDR3 bases are TGTGCCAGCAGTGAAGTCTCCACGCTCCACTCCTACGAGCAGTACTTC. The V call is TRBV6-1, the J call TRBJ2-7, with D unclear. Germline V gene data show CDR1 as MNHNS and CDR2 as SASEGT. Trimming left V 1 base short and J 0 bases short, with 13 bases between. The CDR3 has 16 residues.

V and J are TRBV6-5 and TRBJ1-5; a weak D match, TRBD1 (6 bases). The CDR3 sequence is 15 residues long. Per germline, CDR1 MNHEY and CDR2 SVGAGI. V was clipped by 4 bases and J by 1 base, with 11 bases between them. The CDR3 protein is CASSLTGTSNQPQHF. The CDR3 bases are TGTGCCAGCAGTTTAACAGGGACGAGCAATCAGCCCCAGCATTTT.

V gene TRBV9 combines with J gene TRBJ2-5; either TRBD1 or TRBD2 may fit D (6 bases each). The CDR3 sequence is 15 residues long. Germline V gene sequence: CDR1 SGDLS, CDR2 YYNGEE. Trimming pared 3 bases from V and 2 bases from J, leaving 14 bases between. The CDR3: CASSALGGVQETQYF. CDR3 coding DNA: TGTGCCAGCAGCGCCCTGGGGGGCGTACAAGAGACCCAGTACTTC. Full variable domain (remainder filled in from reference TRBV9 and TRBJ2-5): DSGVTQTPKHLITATGQRVTLRCSPRSGDLSVYWYQQSLDQGLQFLIQYYNGEERAKGNILERFSAQQFPDLHSELNLSSLELGDSALYFCASSALGGVQETQYFGPGTRLLVL.

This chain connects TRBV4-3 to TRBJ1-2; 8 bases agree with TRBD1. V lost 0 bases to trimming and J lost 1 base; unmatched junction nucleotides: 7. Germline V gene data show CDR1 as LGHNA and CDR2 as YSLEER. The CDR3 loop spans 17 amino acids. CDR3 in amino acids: CASSQELGTGNNYGYTF. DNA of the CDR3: TGCGCCAGCAGCCAAGAGTTAGGGACAGGAAATAACTATGGCTACACCTTC.

CDR3 bases: TGTGCCAGCAGCTTACCCAGGGGAGATCACTATGGCTACACCTTC. Residues: CASSLPRGDHYGYTF. J is TRBJ1-2 and V is TRBV5-4; tentatively, D is TRBD1 (6 bases). The length of the CDR3 is 15 residues. The V end was cut by 2 bases, the J end by 3 bases, with 14 bases between. Germline V CDR1 and CDR2: SGHNT, YYREEE (reference sequence). Full variable domain (remainder filled in from reference TRBV5-4 and TRBJ1-2): ETGVTQSPTHLIKTRGQQVTLRCSSQSGHNTVSWYQQALGQGPQFIFQYYREEENGRGNFPPRFSGLQFPNYSSELNVNALELDDSALYLCASSLPRGDHYGYTFGSGTRLTVV.

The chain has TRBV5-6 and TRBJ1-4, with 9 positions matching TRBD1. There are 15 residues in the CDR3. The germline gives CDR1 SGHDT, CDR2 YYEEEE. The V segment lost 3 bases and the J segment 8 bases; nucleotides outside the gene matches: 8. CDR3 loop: CASSSGTGFYEKLFF. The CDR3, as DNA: TGTGCCAGCAGCTCCGGGACAGGGTTCTACGAAAAACTGTTTTTT.

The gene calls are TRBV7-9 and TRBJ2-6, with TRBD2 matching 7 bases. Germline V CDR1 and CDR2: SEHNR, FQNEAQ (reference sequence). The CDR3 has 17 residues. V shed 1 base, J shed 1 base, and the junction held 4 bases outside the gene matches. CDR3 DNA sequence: TGTGCCAGCAGCTTAGGGGAAGCGGGATCTGGGGCCAACGTCCTGACTTTC. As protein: CASSLGEAGSGANVLTF.

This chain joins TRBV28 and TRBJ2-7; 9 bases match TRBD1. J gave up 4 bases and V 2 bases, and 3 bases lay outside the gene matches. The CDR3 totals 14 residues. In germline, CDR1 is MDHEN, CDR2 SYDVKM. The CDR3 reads CASSLVGQGYEQYF. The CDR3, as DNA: TGTGCCAGCAGTTTAGTGGGACAGGGTTACGAGCAGTACTTC.

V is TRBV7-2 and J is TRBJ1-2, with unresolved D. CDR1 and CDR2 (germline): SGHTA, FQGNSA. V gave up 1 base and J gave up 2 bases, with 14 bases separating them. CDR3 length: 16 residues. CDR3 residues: CASSLGFSQPNYGYTF. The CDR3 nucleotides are TGTGCCAGCAGCTTAGGGTTTAGCCAGCCGAACTATGGCTACACCTTC.